Listed here are 8 T cell receptor beta chains from one sample, sequenced in a study of T cells after posttransplantation cyclophosphamide. The naive gate required viable CD3+CD4+ or CD3+CD8+ cells with CCR7+CD45RA+CD45RO-CD95-CD27+CD28+ phenotype. Assay: immunoSEQ multiplex PCR; the TCRdb copy retains only in-frame clones and omits some. The sample yields 30,000 or so clones, around nine tenths seen once. The source material was naive CD4+ T cells sorted from PBMCs. These receptors all come from a woman aged 55-69 years in good health, CMV-negative, and a related stem cell transplant donor.

Turning to this clone: The same CDR3 is also encoded by other DNA sequences in this sample. The chain recombines TRBV10-1 with TRBJ2-7; D gene uncertain. This CDR3 contains 14 residues. Germline values: CDR1 WNHNN, CDR2 SYGVQD (reference sequence). V was cut by 0 bases and J by 3 bases, with 9 bases left in between. The CDR3: CASSESAGYYEQYF. In DNA form, the CDR3 reads TGCGCCAGCAGTGAGTCAGCAGGTTACTACGAGCAGTACTTC.

J is TRBJ1-2 and V is TRBV4-1; tentatively, D is TRBD1 (6 bases). Germline V gene sequence: CDR1 MGHRA, CDR2 YSYEKL. V lost 1 base and J lost 2, with 11 bases in between. The CDR3 is 15 residues long. The DNA for the CDR3 is TGCGCCAGCAGCCAAGTTGACAGGCTAAACTATGGCTACACCTTC. This encodes CASSQVDRLNYGYTF.

This chain joins TRBV14 and TRBJ1-1, with 7 bases fitting TRBD1. CDR1 SGHDN and CDR2 FVKESK come from the germline V gene. This CDR3 has 15 amino acids. V lost 4 bases to trimming and J lost 1 base; unmatched junction nucleotides: 6. CDR3 nucleotides: TGTGCCAGCAGCCGCCAGACAGGGACGAACACTGAAGCTTTCTTT. It codes for CASSRQTGTNTEAFF.

The gene calls are TRBV6-5 and TRBJ2-5, with TRBD2 identical over 9 bases. Per germline, CDR1 MNHEY and CDR2 SVGAGI. V was pared by 7 bases and J by 5 bases, with 11 bases of the junction left unmatched. The CDR3 extends over 15 amino acids. CDR3 protein: CASTRSGRSGETQYF. DNA of the CDR3: TGTGCCAGCACCAGAAGCGGGAGGTCCGGCGAGACCCAGTACTTC.

This clone was counted a single time. V and J are TRBV4-3 and TRBJ2-7, with a weak D call TRBD2 (6 bases). Germline loops: CDR1 LGHNA, CDR2 YSLEER. Trimming cost V 5 bases and J 2 bases, with 16 bases left between them. CDR3 length: 15 residues. The CDR3 nucleotides read TGCGCCAGCAGCGGCAGCAATAGCGGAACCTACGAGCAGTACTTC. This encodes CASSGSNSGTYEQYF.

The genes are TRBV2 and TRBJ2-3; 10 bases are shared with TRBD1. This CDR3 comprises 14 residues. The germline V gene has CDR1 SNHLY and CDR2 FYNNEI. The trim removed 9 bases at V and 6 bases at J, leaving 9 bases unmatched. The CDR3 protein is CASSGTGAYDTQYF. Here the CDR3 DNA reads TGTGCCAGTTCCGGGACAGGGGCCTATGATACGCAGTATTTT.

The J gene is TRBJ2-2, the V gene TRBV7-2; 10 positions match TRBD2. The trim removed 6 bases at V and 7 bases at J, leaving 14 bases unmatched. CDR1 is SGHTA, CDR2 FQGNSA, per germline. CDR3 length equals 17 residues. CDR3 protein: CASRPSRASGRVGELFF. The CDR3 nucleotides read TGTGCCAGCAGGCCCTCGAGGGCTAGCGGGAGAGTCGGGGAGCTGTTTTTT.

Here the CDR3 DNA reads TGTGCCAGCAGTTCAAAGCAGGGTTACGATTCACCCCTCCACTTT. This codes for CASSSKQGYDSPLHF. The V call is TRBV28, the J call TRBJ1-6; TRBD1 might be the D (5 bases). The CDR3 length is 15 residues. V lost 4 bases and J 8 bases, leaving 15 bases between the germline ends. Looked up from germline, CDR1 is MDHEN and CDR2 is SYDVKM.